This T cell receptor beta chain emerged from a study of T cells in Graves' hyperthyroidism and ophthalmopathy. Whole-study findings and limits: Most expanded thyroid clonotypes above 0.001 recurred in blood. Ophthalmopathy was separated from stable hyperthyroidism by a 13 V-J model.

Concerning this clonotype: Its target is unknown.

RNA transcripts provided the source from which TCR beta CDR3 regions were amplified. First-round RT-PCR targeting the TCR CDR3 was performed with the HTBI primer set. TCRdb reanalysed the multiplex PCR reads using MiXCR and keeps one entry per CDR3 protein. The sample lists 50,000 to 60,000 distinct CDR3 sequences, roughly 50% seen once, with about 9% in the top ten. This sequence originates from a woman aged 45-60 years with Graves' ophthalmopathy. Sequenced sample: blood.

In nucleotides, the CDR3 is TGTGCCATCAGTGAGGGGACAAATACGCAGTATTTT. This translates into CAISEGTNTQYF. The rearrangement uses TRBV10-3 and TRBJ2-3, with D perhaps TRBD1 (6 bases). Germline-derived CDR1 and CDR2 are ENHRY and SYGVKD. This CDR3 spans 12 amino acids. The V end lost 2 bases, the J end lost 7 bases, and 7 bases lay between the germline ends.